The present T cell receptor beta chain was sequenced within a study of T cells in Graves' hyperthyroidism and ophthalmopathy. Findings and limits, study-wide: Within blood appeared most thyroid clonotypes that had expanded above 0.001.

CDR1 and CDR2 (germline): SGHRS, YFSETQ. The CDR3 length is 15 residues. V gave up 4 bases and J gave up 3 bases, with 14 bases separating them. This clonotype was seen only a few times. The antigen is not known. TCR beta CDR3 regions were amplified from RNA transcripts. Carried out on the TCR CDR3, a first-round RT-PCR used the HTBI primer set. TCRdb re-analysed the multiplex PCR reads in MiXCR, keeping a single row per CDR3 protein. The sample lists approximately 530,000 distinct CDR3 sequences; over 15% were seen once. If no ophthalmopathy progression occurred within 18 months, Graves' hyperthyroidism was stable. The source of the PBMCs was more than 9.5 ml of fresh peripheral blood.

V is TRBV5-1 and J is TRBJ2-1; D gene uncertain. The sequence was obtained from a woman aged 18-29 years with Graves' hyperthyroidism. The sample was blood. The CDR3 sequence: CASSLISELYNEQFF. The CDR3, as DNA: TGCGCCAGCAGCCTTATCTCGGAGCTCTACAATGAGCAGTTCTTC. Using reference TRBV5-1 and TRBJ2-1 for the parts outside the CDR3, the full variable domain is KAGVTQTPRYLIKTRGQQVTLSCSPISGHRSVSWYQQTPGQGLQFLFEYFSETQRNKGNFPGRFSGRQFSNSRSEMNVSTLELGDSALYLCASSLISELYNEQFFGPGTRLTVL.